This T cell receptor beta chain was obtained from a study of blood T cell repertoires in COVID-19. The junction had 2 bases not matched to a gene; V was cut back by 0 bases and J by 0 bases. Germline V CDR1 and CDR2: ENHRY, SYGVKD. The CDR3 contains 16 residues. Authors' methods: Nucleated cell counts were estimated from reference gene primer amplification. This table comes from immunoSEQ multiplex PCR, and its TCRdb copy is limited to in-frame clones, with some not included. D and trimming come from the DNA, and the V and J calls and clone size come from that table. The table shows 210,000 or so clones, with roughly nine tenths occurring only once.

The clonotype comes from a woman aged 50 to 60 in a cohort exposed to, infected with or recovered from COVID-19 (not recorded which). The sequenced material came from PBMCs or T cells enriched from blood (not recorded which). The chain uses TRBV10-3 and TRBJ1-3; TRBD1 agrees at 7 bases. CDR3 sequence reads: CAISESPGGSGNTIYF. The CDR3 DNA is TGTGCCATCAGTGAGTCTCCAGGGGGCTCTGGAAACACCATATATTTT.